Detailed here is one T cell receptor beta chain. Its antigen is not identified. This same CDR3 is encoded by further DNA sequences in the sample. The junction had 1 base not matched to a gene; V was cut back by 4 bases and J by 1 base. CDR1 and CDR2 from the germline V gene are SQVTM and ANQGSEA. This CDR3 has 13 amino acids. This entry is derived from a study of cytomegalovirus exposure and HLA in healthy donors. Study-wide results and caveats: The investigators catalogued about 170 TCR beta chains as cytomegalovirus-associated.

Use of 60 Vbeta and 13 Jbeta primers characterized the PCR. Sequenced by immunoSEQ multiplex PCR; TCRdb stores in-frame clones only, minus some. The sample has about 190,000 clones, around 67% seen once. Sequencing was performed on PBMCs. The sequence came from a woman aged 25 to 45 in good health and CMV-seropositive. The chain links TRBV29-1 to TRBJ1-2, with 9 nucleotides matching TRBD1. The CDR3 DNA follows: TGCAGCGTTGGGACAGGGGTTAACTATGGCTACACCTTC. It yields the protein CSVGTGVNYGYTF. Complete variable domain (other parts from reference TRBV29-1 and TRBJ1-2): SAVISQKPSRDICQRGTSLTIQCQVDSQVTMMFWYRQQPGQSLTLIATANQGSEATYESGFVIDKFPISRPNLTFSTLTVSNMSPEDSSIYLCSVGTGVNYGYTFGSGTRLTVV.